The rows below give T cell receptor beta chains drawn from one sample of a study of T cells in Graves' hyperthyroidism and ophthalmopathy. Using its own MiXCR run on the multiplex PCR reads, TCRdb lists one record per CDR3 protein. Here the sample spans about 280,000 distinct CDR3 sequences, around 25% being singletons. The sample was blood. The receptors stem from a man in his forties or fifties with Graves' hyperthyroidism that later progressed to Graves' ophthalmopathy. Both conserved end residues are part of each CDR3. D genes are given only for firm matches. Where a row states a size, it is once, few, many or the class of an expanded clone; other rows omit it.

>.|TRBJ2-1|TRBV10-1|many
CASSEEAYNEQFF
TGCGCCAGCAGTGAAGAAGCCTACAATGAGCAGTTCTTC
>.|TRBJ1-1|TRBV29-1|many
CSVIFPTNTEAFF
TGCAGCGTGATTTTCCCCACTAACACTGAAGCTTTCTTT
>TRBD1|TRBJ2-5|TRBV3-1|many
CASSQEGAATRGKTQYF
TGTGCCAGCAGCCAAGAAGGCGCAGCTACCAGGGGGAAGACCCAGTACTTC
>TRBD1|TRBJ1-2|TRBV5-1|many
CASSLGDLTDRGGGYTF
TGCGCCAGCAGCTTGGGGGACCTGACGGACAGGGGAGGTGGCTACACCTTC
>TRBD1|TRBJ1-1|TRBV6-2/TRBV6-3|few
CASSYGSGQGYTEAFF
TGTGCCAGCAGTTACGGGAGCGGACAGGGGTACACTGAAGCTTTCTTT
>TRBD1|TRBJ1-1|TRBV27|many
CASSPYSGQGAEAFF
TGTGCCAGCAGTCCCTACAGCGGACAGGGGGCTGAAGCTTTCTTT
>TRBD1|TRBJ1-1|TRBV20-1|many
CSAISDRESTEAFF
TGCAGTGCTATAAGTGACAGGGAGAGCACTGAAGCTTTCTTT
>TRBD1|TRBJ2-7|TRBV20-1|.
CSAGTGPSYEQYF
TGCAGTGCTGGGACAGGGCCTTCCTACGAGCAGTACTTC
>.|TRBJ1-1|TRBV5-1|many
CASSSAWDNTRNTEAFF
TGCGCCAGCAGCTCAGCTTGGGACAACACGAGGAACACTGAAGCTTTCTTT
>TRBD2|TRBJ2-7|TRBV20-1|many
CSASGRSSSYEQYF
TGCAGTGCTAGCGGGAGGTCCAGCTCCTACGAGCAGTACTTC
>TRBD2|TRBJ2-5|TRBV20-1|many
CSARLAGGKETQYF
TGCAGTGCCAGACTAGCGGGAGGCAAGGAGACCCAGTACTTC
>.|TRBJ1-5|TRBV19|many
CASSMSSFTGRGQPQHF
TGTGCCAGTAGTATGAGCTCGTTCACAGGGAGAGGTCAGCCCCAGCATTTT
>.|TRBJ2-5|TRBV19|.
CASGRDLQETQYF
TGTGCCAGTGGCCGGGACCTACAAGAGACCCAGTACTTC
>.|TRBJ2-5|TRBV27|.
CATGQSIQETQYF
TGTGCCACCGGACAGAGCATCCAAGAGACCCAGTACTTC
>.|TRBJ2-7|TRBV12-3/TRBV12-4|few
CASSLEDKGRYEQYF
TGTGCCAGCAGTTTAGAGGACAAGGGACGCTACGAGCAGTACTTC
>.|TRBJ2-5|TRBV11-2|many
CASSLDPAVRETQYF
TGTGCCAGCAGCTTAGATCCGGCTGTTCGAGAGACCCAGTACTTC
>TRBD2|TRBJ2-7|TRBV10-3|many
CATSEVAGSYEQYF
TGTGCCACATCCGAGGTAGCGGGATCCTACGAGCAGTACTTC
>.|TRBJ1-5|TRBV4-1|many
CASSQFGGLGGDQPQHF
TGCGCCAGCAGCCAATTCGGGGGCCTCGGGGGTGATCAGCCCCAGCATTTT
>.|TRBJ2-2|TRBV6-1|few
CASSPEWGRNTGELFF
TGTGCCAGCAGTCCCGAGTGGGGGCGGAACACCGGGGAGCTGTTTTTT
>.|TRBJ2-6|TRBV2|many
CASSEAGAGANVLTF
TGTGCCAGCAGTGAGGCAGGGGCTGGGGCCAACGTCCTGACTTTC
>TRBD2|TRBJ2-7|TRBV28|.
CASSSPLAGTYEQYF
TGTGCCAGCAGTTCTCCCTTAGCGGGGACCTACGAGCAGTACTTC
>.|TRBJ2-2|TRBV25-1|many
CASSEYGVTNTGELFF
TGTGCCAGCAGTGAATATGGAGTGACGAACACCGGGGAGCTGTTTTTT
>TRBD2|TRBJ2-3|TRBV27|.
CASSLGLAPDTQYF
TGTGCCAGCAGTTTGGGACTAGCCCCCGATACGCAGTATTTT
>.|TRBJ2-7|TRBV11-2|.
CASSTGRTYEQYF
TGTGCCAGCAGCACAGGACGCACCTACGAGCAGTACTTC
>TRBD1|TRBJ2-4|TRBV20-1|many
CSATQGQGEGNIQYF
TGCAGTGCCACCCAGGGACAGGGGGAAGGGAACATTCAGTACTTC
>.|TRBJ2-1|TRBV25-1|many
CASSELTPPYSYNEQFF
TGTGCCAGCAGTGAATTAACTCCCCCCTACTCCTACAATGAGCAGTTCTTC
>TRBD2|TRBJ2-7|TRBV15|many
CATSQTSGRLYEQYF
TGTGCCACCAGCCAGACTAGCGGGAGACTCTACGAGCAGTACTTC
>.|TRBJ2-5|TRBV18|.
CASSPRDIEIVETQYF
TGTGCCAGCTCACCCAGAGACATTGAGATAGTTGAGACCCAGTACTTC
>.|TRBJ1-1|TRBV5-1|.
CASSLDRGNEAFF
TGCGCCAGCAGCTTGGATCGGGGCAATGAAGCTTTCTTT
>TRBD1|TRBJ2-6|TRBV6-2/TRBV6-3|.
CASRDSQSSGANVLTF
TGTGCCAGCCGGGACAGTCAAAGCTCTGGGGCCAACGTCCTGACTTTC
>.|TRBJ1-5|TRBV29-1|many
CSVLIMPQHF
TGCAGCGTGCTAATAATGCCCCAGCATTTT
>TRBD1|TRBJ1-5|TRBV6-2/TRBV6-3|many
CASSPTGGNQPQHF
TGCGCCAGCAGCCCGACAGGGGGAAATCAGCCCCAGCATTTT
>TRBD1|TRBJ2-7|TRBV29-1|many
CSVAMTGGSYEQYF
TGCAGCGTCGCAATGACAGGGGGCTCCTACGAGCAGTACTTC
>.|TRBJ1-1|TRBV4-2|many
CASSQAGAGYTEAFF
TGTGCCAGCAGCCAAGCGGGAGCGGGGTACACTGAAGCTTTCTTT
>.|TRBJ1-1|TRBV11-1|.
CASRDRDGNKGTEAFF
TGTGCCAGCAGAGACCGGGACGGAAATAAGGGCACTGAAGCTTTCTTT
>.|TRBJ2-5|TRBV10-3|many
CAIRQGLLETQYF
TGTGCCATCAGACAAGGGCTGTTGGAGACCCAGTACTTC
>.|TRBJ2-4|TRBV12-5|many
CASANGLKNIQYF
TGTGCTAGTGCCAATGGGCTCAAAAACATTCAGTACTTC
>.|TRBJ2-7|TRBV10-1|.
CASSKGVRPGAYEQYF
TGCGCCAGCAGTAAGGGGGTCCGTCCGGGGGCCTACGAGCAGTACTTC
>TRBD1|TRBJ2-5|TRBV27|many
CASRLRGRGETQYF
TGTGCCAGCAGGCTGAGGGGGCGCGGGGAGACCCAGTACTTC